Sequencing of this TCR beta chain was carried out in a study of blood T cell repertoires in COVID-19. The wider study: Researchers got acute and convalescent COVID-19 samples from the United States, Italy and Spain. The analysed material was cDNA or gDNA that came from T cells, B-cell-depleted T cells, or PBMCs.

Method: immunoSEQ multiplex PCR; TCRdb's copy keeps in-frame clones and lacks some. This sample carries 250,000 to 350,000 clones, over 85% of them seen once, and the ten largest clones take around 2.6%. Deletions cut 1 base from V and 12 bases from J, with 9 bases between. This CDR3 region has 12 residues. Germline CDR1 reads SEHNR; CDR2 reads FQNEAQ (reference sequence). This sequence joins TRBV7-9 and TRBJ1-4; unclear D gene. Sequencing input: PBMCs or T cells enriched from blood (not recorded which). The clonotype comes from a man aged 60 to 75 who had recovered from COVID-19. The CDR3: CASSLGGPQLFF. The CDR3, as DNA: TGTGCCAGCAGCTTAGGTGGGCCCCAACTGTTTTTT.